This T cell receptor beta chain derives from a study of beta chain features in type 1 diabetes. The authors reverse transcribed all of the isolated RNA, so sequencing captured expressed TCRB transcripts. Several million reads was the average for naive, central memory and regulatory T cell samples. The repertoire was sequenced with immunoSEQ multiplex PCR; TCRdb's copy has only in-frame clones and lacks some. The sample consists of 95,000 to 150,000 clones, about 15% of them appearing once. Study results and limitations: Healthy donors had naive, central memory and Treg TCRB repertoires that appeared less similar than those seen among patients. TCRB CDR3 length was moderately but significantly reduced in all four CD4+ subsets of Type 1 diabetes patients.

This clone showed up just a few times. The antigen is not known. V was pared by 4 bases and J by 6 bases, with 12 bases of the junction left unmatched. The length of the CDR3 is 16 residues. CDR1 is SGHNT and CDR2 is YYREEE in the germline V gene (reference sequence). The chain is built from TRBV5-4 and TRBJ2-2; 7 nucleotides align to TRBD1. The material sequenced was central memory CD4+ T cells from blood. This clonotype was sampled from a man aged 30-40 years with type 1 diabetes. CDR3 amino acids: CASSQVETGPAGELFF. CDR3 nucleotides: TGTGCCAGCAGCCAAGTAGAGACAGGGCCCGCCGGGGAGCTGTTTTTT.